The 32 T cell receptor beta chains listed next were all sequenced from one sample in a study of shared clonotypes between healthy human individuals. Data came from immunoSEQ multiplex PCR; TCRdb stores just in-frame clones and leaves some out. The data hold about 1.9 million clones, with around 93% observed a single time. Naive CD8 cells comprised CD45RO-negative, CCR7-positively selected cells, excluding terminally differentiated effector memory CD45RA+ cells. What was sequenced was naive CD8+ T cells from PBMCs. These receptors were obtained from a man between 18 and 29 years old in good health. Some clones in this sample may be carry-over from other donors' samples.

This sequence joins TRBV10-3 and TRBJ2-2; 15 bases line up with TRBD2. The CDR3 is made up of 17 amino acids. The germline V gene has CDR1 ENHRY and CDR2 SYGVKD. J lost 2 bases, V lost 5 bases, and 3 bases had no gene match. CDR3 region: CAISPGLAGGNTGELFF. The CDR3 nucleotides read TGTGCCATCAGTCCGGGACTAGCGGGAGGCAACACCGGGGAGCTGTTTTTT.

This clone was seen only once. The genes are TRBV5-5 and TRBJ2-7; D ambiguous. The CDR3 covers 13 residues. The V gene lost 7 bases and the J gene lost 1 base, with 12 bases spanning the gap. The germline V gene has CDR1 SGHKS and CDR2 YYEKEE (reference sequence). CDR3 region: CASSFLLSYEQYF. The CDR3 nucleotides read TGTGCCAGCTCCTTCCTGCTTTCCTACGAGCAGTACTTC.

DNA of the CDR3: TGTGCCAGCAGGGGACTAGCGGGGCACGAGCAGTACTTC. This codes for CASRGLAGHEQYF. This chain joins TRBV7-8 and TRBJ2-7, with TRBD2 matching over 13 bases. This CDR3 is built from 13 residues. V lost 6 bases and J lost 5; bases outside the gene matches: 1. CDR1 SGHVS and CDR2 FQNEAQ come from the germline V gene.

The rearrangement joins TRBV6-4 to TRBJ2-1; D uncertain. Germline lookup yields CDR1 MRHNA and CDR2 SNTAGT. The CDR3 has 14 residues. The V end was cut by 0 bases, the J end by 5 bases, with 8 bases between. CDR3 loop: CASSDSITHNEQFF. CDR3 sequence (DNA): TGTGCCAGCAGTGACTCGATTACACACAATGAGCAGTTCTTC.

The chain uses TRBV11-2 and TRBJ2-1, with TRBD2 identical over 9 bases. V shed 2 bases, J shed 2 bases, and the junction held 4 bases outside the gene matches. The CDR3 is 16 residues long. Per germline, CDR1 SGHAT and CDR2 FQNNGV. The CDR3 loop is CASSLSRLAAYNEQFF. CDR3 bases: TGTGCCAGCAGCTTATCCCGACTAGCGGCCTACAATGAGCAGTTCTTC.

The V and J genes are TRBV5-5 and TRBJ2-1, with D perhaps being TRBD1 or TRBD2 (6 bases each). Trimming removed 0 bases from V and 4 bases from J, with 11 bases in between. CDR1 is SGHKS, CDR2 YYEKEE, per germline (reference sequence). The CDR3 is made up of 15 amino acids. CDR3 DNA sequence: TGTGCCAGCAGCTTGGCGGGGGCACTATACAATGAGCAGTTCTTC. This codes for CASSLAGALYNEQFF.

The V call is TRBV28, the J call TRBJ2-1; D unresolved. The V gene's germline CDR1 is MDHEN and CDR2 SYDVKM. Trimming cost V 1 base and J 2 bases, with 9 bases left between them. This CDR3 has 15 amino acids. CDR3 DNA sequence: TGTGCCAGCAGTTTATATGGCAGTGCCTACAATGAGCAGTTCTTC. Translation: CASSLYGSAYNEQFF.

This sequence joins TRBV9 and TRBJ2-1; 8 nucleotides line up with TRBD2. This CDR3 is 18 amino acids long. V dropped 0 bases and J dropped 2; count of bases not matched to a gene: 10. Germline assignment: CDR1 SGDLS and CDR2 YYNGEE. CDR3 in amino acids: CASSVGFRGRSPYNEQFF. DNA of the CDR3: TGTGCCAGCAGCGTAGGTTTCCGCGGGAGGTCCCCCTACAATGAGCAGTTCTTC. Full variable domain (missing parts from reference TRBV9 and TRBJ2-1): DSGVTQTPKHLITATGQRVTLRCSPRSGDLSVYWYQQSLDQGLQFLIQYYNGEERAKGNILERFSAQQFPDLHSELNLSSLELGDSALYFCASSVGFRGRSPYNEQFFGPGTRLTVL.

The chain is built from TRBV28 and TRBJ2-5, with 8 bases that match TRBD2. Germline V CDR1 and CDR2: MDHEN, SYDVKM. The CDR3 loop spans 16 amino acids. Germline trimming cut 5 bases from V and 0 bases from J; bases unmatched to any gene: 8. The CDR3 DNA reads as TGTGCCAGCAGTCCCGGGGGGGGGACGTACCAAGAGACCCAGTACTTC. This translates into CASSPGGGTYQETQYF.

The chain joins TRBV2 to TRBJ2-1; 7 positions match TRBD2. The CDR3 has 15 amino acids. The V and J ends lost 6 bases and 4 bases, in that order; junction bases with no gene match: 9. Germline V gives CDR1 SNHLY, CDR2 FYNNEI. This chain's CDR3 is CASRGRGGPYNEQFF. CDR3 DNA sequence: TGTGCCAGCAGGGGCCGGGGAGGGCCATACAATGAGCAGTTCTTC.

As for this clone: The same CDR3 also results from other DNA sequences found in this sample. V and J are TRBV27 and TRBJ1-5; 8 nucleotides match TRBD1. CDR1 is MNHEY, CDR2 SMNVEV, per germline (reference sequence). The CDR3 is 14 amino acids. The trim removed 4 bases at V and 7 bases at J, leaving 6 bases unmatched. CDR3 nucleotides: TGTGCCAGCAGTTCGACAGGGGCGGGGCAGCCCCAGCATTTT. Its protein product is CASSSTGAGQPQHF.

The V gene is TRBV15, the J gene TRBJ1-1; TRBD1 might be the D (5 bases). This CDR3 is built from 15 residues. Germline V lookup: CDR1 LNHNV, CDR2 YYDKDF (reference sequence). V lost 4 bases and J lost 3, with 15 bases in between. The DNA for the CDR3 is TGTGCCACCAGCAAAGGGGTTAATGGGGACACTGAAGCTTTCTTT. Translated: CATSKGVNGDTEAFF.

CDR3 sequence (DNA): TGTGCCAGCAGGCCCACAGGGGAGGGGGCTAACTATGGCTACACCTTC. Amino acid sequence: CASRPTGEGANYGYTF. The rearrangement uses TRBV27 and TRBJ1-2; TRBD1 matches 7 bases. Losses at the gene ends were 6 bases for V and 0 bases for J; bases not matched to a gene: 10. Germline lookup yields CDR1 MNHEY and CDR2 SMNVEV (reference sequence). The CDR3 is 16 amino acids.

The V gene is TRBV29-1, the J gene TRBJ2-7, with 8 bases fitting TRBD1. The CDR3 runs to 15 residues. Germline CDR1 SQVTM, CDR2 ANQGSEA. The V gene end was trimmed by 6 bases and the J gene end by 4 bases; junction bases not matched to a gene: 14. CDR3 nucleotide sequence: TGCAGCGTCCGAGAACCGACAGGGGTCCTTTACGAGCAGTACTTC. It is translated as CSVREPTGVLYEQYF.

The rearrangement joins TRBV28 to TRBJ1-5; D is undetermined. Germline loops: CDR1 MDHEN, CDR2 SYDVKM. V lost 3 bases and J 7 bases, leaving 10 bases between the germline ends. The CDR3 length is 13 residues. The CDR3, as DNA: TGTGCCAGCAGTTTCTTTGCGAGCCAGCCCCAGCATTTT. Amino acids: CASSFFASQPQHF. Supplemented by reference TRBV28 and TRBJ1-5, the full variable domain reads DVKVTQSSRYLVKRTGEKVFLECVQDMDHENMFWYRQDPGLGLRLIYFSYDVKMKEKGDIPEGYSVSREKKERFSLILESASTNQTSMYLCASSFFASQPQHFGDGTRLSIL.

The rearrangement joins TRBV15 to TRBJ2-5; D gene ambiguous. The CDR3 spans 13 residues. V lost 1 base and J 2 bases, leaving 5 bases between the germline ends. Germline V gene data show CDR1 as LNHNV and CDR2 as YYDKDF (reference sequence). The CDR3 region has the DNA TGTGCCACCAGCAGAGGAAATCAAGAGACCCAGTACTTC. Amino acids: CATSRGNQETQYF.

This chain links TRBV7-6 with TRBJ2-7; 10 bases match TRBD1. The CDR3 runs to 15 residues. The ends lost 5 bases at V and 1 base at J; junction bases unmatched: 5. Germline-derived CDR1 and CDR2 are SGHVS and FNYEAQ. CDR3 sequence: CASSPRTGGSYEQYF. The CDR3 DNA follows: TGTGCCAGCAGCCCACGGACAGGGGGATCCTACGAGCAGTACTTC.

V is TRBV2 and J is TRBJ1-4; D remains unclear. Trimming took off 2 bases at V and 8 bases at J, with 9 bases between the two ends. The CDR3 is made up of 13 amino acids. Germline V lookup: CDR1 SNHLY, CDR2 FYNNEI. The CDR3 region has the DNA TGTGCCAGCAGTGAACGGCTGAAAGAAAAACTGTTTTTT. It codes for CASSERLKEKLFF.

This rearrangement joins TRBV9 to TRBJ2-7, with D possibly being TRBD1 (7 bases). Germline V CDR1 and CDR2: SGDLS, YYNGEE. V was clipped by 3 bases and J by 1 base, with 11 bases between them. This CDR3 contains 14 residues. The DNA for the CDR3 is TGTGCCAGCAGCGAGGGGGGACAGTCCTACGAGCAGTACTTC. It codes for CASSEGGQSYEQYF.

The rearrangement links TRBV27 to TRBJ2-5, with 10 bases fitting TRBD1. The CDR3 consists of 14 residues. Germline values: CDR1 MNHEY, CDR2 SMNVEV (reference sequence). The J segment lost 2 bases and the V segment lost 8 bases, leaving 5 bases of the junction unmatched. The CDR3 nucleotides are TGTGCCAGCGGGACAGGGGTTAGTCAAGAGACCCAGTACTTC. Amino acids: CASGTGVSQETQYF.

This clone was recorded only once. This chain connects TRBV6-6 to TRBJ2-7, with D tentatively TRBD1 or TRBD2 (5 bases each). Germline CDR1 MNHNY, CDR2 SVGAGI (reference sequence). The CDR3 totals 13 residues. V was pared by 9 bases and J by 4 bases, with 16 bases between. CDR3 sequence: CASGPGRIYEQYF. The CDR3 DNA is TGTGCCAGTGGGCCGGGACGGATATACGAGCAGTACTTC.

CDR3: CASSGWGPDPGELFF. The CDR3 nucleotides are TGTGCCAGCAGCGGCTGGGGCCCAGACCCCGGGGAGCTGTTTTTT. V and J are TRBV7-9 and TRBJ2-2; tentative D call: TRBD1 (5 bases). With 5 bases removed from V and 6 bases from J, the gap between germline ends came to 16 bases. The germline V gene encodes CDR1 SEHNR and CDR2 FQNEAQ (reference sequence). CDR3 length: 15 amino acids.

V is TRBV19 and J is TRBJ1-1; D remains ambiguous. The V gene's germline CDR1 is LNHDA and CDR2 SQIVND (reference sequence). V was trimmed by 0 bases and J by 4 bases, leaving 15 bases between them. The CDR3 is 16 residues long. The CDR3 DNA reads as TGTGCCAGTAGTATAGACCGGGCCGTGGGCCCCACTGAAGCTTTCTTT. This gives the protein CASSIDRAVGPTEAFF.

This clone came up once. This sequence joins TRBV27 and TRBJ2-5; 9 bases map to TRBD2. The ends lost 1 base at V and 11 bases at J; junction bases unmatched: 5. This CDR3 comprises 13 residues. In germline, CDR1 is MNHEY, CDR2 SMNVEV (reference sequence). CDR3 sequence: CASSLFLAGLQYF. CDR3 coding DNA: TGTGCCAGCAGTTTATTTCTAGCGGGATTGCAGTACTTC.

The genes are TRBV29-1 and TRBJ2-7; D possibly uses TRBD1 or TRBD2 (5 bases each). The V gene lost 7 bases and the J gene lost 0 bases, with 10 bases spanning the gap. Germline CDR1 SQVTM, CDR2 ANQGSEA. The CDR3 has 12 residues. The CDR3 sequence is CSGIGTSYEQYF. The CDR3 DNA reads as TGCAGCGGCATAGGGACCTCCTACGAGCAGTACTTC.

This clone has just one count. The CDR3 reads CASRSTLREEKLFF. Written as DNA, the CDR3 is TGTGCCAGCAGATCTACATTGAGAGAGGAAAAACTGTTTTTT. This chain links TRBV7-9 with TRBJ1-4; D uncertain. The germline V gene has CDR1 SEHNR and CDR2 FQNEAQ (reference sequence). Deletions cut 6 bases from V and 8 bases from J, with 16 bases between. CDR3 length: 14 residues. The full variable domain, in which reference TRBV7-9 and TRBJ1-4 provide the parts outside the CDR3, is DTGVSQNPRHKITKRGQNVTFRCDPISEHNRLYWYRQTLGQGPEFLTYFQNEAQLEKSRLLSDRFSAERPKGSFSTLEIQRTEQGDSAMYLCASRSTLREEKLFFGSGTQLSVL.

The chain employs TRBV14 and TRBJ2-2; D perhaps matches TRBD1 (6 bases). The CDR3 has 15 amino acids. Germline CDR1 reads SGHDN; CDR2 reads FVKESK. V was clipped by 5 bases and J by 2 bases, with 12 bases between them. This chain's CDR3 is CASSSDRFNTGELFF. For the CDR3, the DNA is TGTGCCAGCAGCTCCGACAGGTTTAACACCGGGGAGCTGTTTTTT.

The rearrangement uses TRBV27 and TRBJ2-7; D is undetermined. Trimming cost V 1 base and J 2 bases, with 12 bases left between them. Germline V gene data show CDR1 as MNHEY and CDR2 as SMNVEV (reference sequence). CDR3 length: 15 amino acids. This chain's CDR3 is CASSLYSRTTYEQYF. The CDR3 nucleotides read TGTGCCAGCAGTTTATATAGCAGAACGACCTACGAGCAGTACTTC.

V gene TRBV7-6 combines with J gene TRBJ1-1; 9 nucleotides align to TRBD1. The CDR3 contains 14 residues. V lost 6 bases and J lost 1; bases outside the gene matches: 3. Looked up from germline, CDR1 is SGHVS and CDR2 is FNYEAQ. The CDR3 spells CASRGDRANTEAFF. In DNA form, the CDR3 reads TGTGCCAGCAGGGGGGACAGGGCGAACACTGAAGCTTTCTTT.

This sequence joins TRBV27 and TRBJ2-7; possible D gene TRBD1, 6 bases. The CDR3 is made up of 13 amino acids. The germline V gene encodes CDR1 MNHEY and CDR2 SMNVEV (reference sequence). V was shortened by 2 bases and J by 6 bases, with 11 bases between the two germline ends. CDR3 coding DNA: TGTGCCAGCAGTTTAACAGGGAGCCGCGAGCAGTACTTC. This sequence encodes CASSLTGSREQYF.

CDR3 sequence: CASSEGEWPAYEQYF. The CDR3 bases are TGTGCCAGCAGTGAAGGGGAATGGCCTGCCTACGAGCAGTACTTC. The chain links TRBV6-1 to TRBJ2-7; no clear D. Trimming took 1 base from V and 2 from J, leaving 12 bases between them. CDR3 length: 15 amino acids. Germline V gene lookup returns CDR1 MNHNS and CDR2 SASEGT.

The chain employs TRBV6-1 and TRBJ2-7; D ambiguous. The ends were cut back, 1 base at V and 1 base at J, with 11 bases in the middle. CDR3 length equals 15 residues. Germline loops: CDR1 MNHNS, CDR2 SASEGT. CDR3 residues: CASSEGEHQSYEQYF. In nucleotides, the CDR3 is TGTGCCAGCAGTGAAGGGGAACACCAGTCCTACGAGCAGTACTTC.